This T cell receptor (beta chain) appears in the sequencing data of a study of blood T cells in healthy people across ages. Only one count was recorded for this clonotype. Deletions cut 1 base from V and 1 base from J, with 4 bases between. The CDR3 runs to 13 residues. From germline, CDR1 is SEHNR and CDR2 FQNEAQ (reference sequence). Alongside a J-beta primer mix, a sample-barcoded 5' primer served in a second PCR lasting about 7 to 11 cycles. TCRdb reprocessed the 5' RACE reads with MiXCR, giving one entry per CDR3 protein. The sample lists about 670,000 distinct CDR3 sequences, 40% to 45% seen once, with around 30% in the top ten.

This TCR was sampled from a man older than 75 in good health. The rearrangement links TRBV7-9 to TRBJ1-1; D gene uncertain. Sequenced: blood. The CDR3 reads CASSLEPNTEAFF. CDR3 in DNA: TGTGCCAGCAGCTTAGAACCGAACACTGAAGCTTTCTTT.